This record covers a single T cell receptor beta chain. The data are from a study of cytomegalovirus exposure and HLA in healthy donors. The V gene end was trimmed by 4 bases and the J gene end by 2 bases; junction bases not matched to a gene: 7. The germline V gene has CDR1 SGHNT and CDR2 YYREEE (reference sequence). The CDR3 spans 17 residues. PCR used 60 Vbeta primers and 13 Jbeta primers. Generated by immunoSEQ multiplex PCR, the TCRdb table keeps only in-frame clones and is missing some. The specimen's table records about 190,000 clones. Sequenced sample: PBMCs. The chain recombines TRBV5-4 with TRBJ2-7, with 15 nucleotides matching TRBD2. The TCR sequence derives from a man aged 30 to 45 in good health and CMV-seronegative. The CDR3 DNA reads as TGTGCCAGCAGCCTGGGACTAGCGGGGGGTCCCCCCTACGAGCAGTACTTC. It is translated as CASSLGLAGGPPYEQYF.